This is a list of T cell receptor beta chains from one sample in a study of spatial heterogeneity in lung cancer. TCRdb redid the calling of the 5' RACE reads with MiXCR, one entry per CDR3 protein. The table has around 16,000 distinct CDR3 sequences, under 7.5% seen once; the top ten hold around 20%. Sample: lung tumor tissue, taken at surgery. The receptor set was obtained from a female donor with early-stage non-small cell lung cancer. Both conserved end residues are part of each CDR3. A D gene is named only where the DNA matches it firmly. Expanded clones get a size class; other rows say once, few or many, or leave the size out.

j_gene: TRBJ2-2
v_gene: TRBV7-2
abundance: many
d_gene: NA
CDR3aa: CASGTHTGELFF
CDR3nt: TGTGCCAGCGGGACGCACACCGGGGAGCTGTTTTTT

j_gene: TRBJ2-5
v_gene: TRBV18
abundance: many
d_gene: NA
CDR3aa: CASSPRQIQETQYF
CDR3nt: TGTGCCAGCTCCCCGAGACAGATCCAAGAGACCCAGTACTTC

j_gene: TRBJ2-3
v_gene: TRBV2
abundance: many
d_gene: NA
CDR3aa: CASRGLPGLQYF
CDR3nt: TGTGCCAGCAGGGGACTCCCAGGTTTGCAGTATTTT

j_gene: TRBJ1-1
v_gene: TRBV5-6
abundance: many
d_gene: NA
CDR3aa: CASSLVGDRKTEAFF
CDR3nt: TGTGCCAGCAGCTTGGTGGGGGACCGGAAGACTGAAGCTTTCTTT

j_gene: TRBJ1-1
v_gene: TRBV7-2
abundance: few
d_gene: NA
CDR3aa: CVSAGSLNTEAFF
CDR3nt: TGTGTCAGTGCGGGCTCGTTGAACACTGAAGCTTTCTTT

j_gene: TRBJ1-5
v_gene: TRBV7-8
abundance: many
d_gene: NA
CDR3aa: CASSFIGVNQPQHF
CDR3nt: TGTGCCAGCAGCTTCATAGGAGTCAATCAGCCCCAGCATTTT

j_gene: TRBJ2-5
v_gene: TRBV18
abundance: many
d_gene: NA
CDR3aa: CASSPPPVAGVETQYF
CDR3nt: TGTGCCAGCTCACCACCGCCGGTTGCAGGGGTCGAGACCCAGTACTTC

j_gene: TRBJ2-3
v_gene: TRBV6-5
abundance: few
d_gene: TRBD2
CDR3aa: CASRPFIWGSGASTDTQYF
CDR3nt: TGTGCCAGCAGACCCTTCATATGGGGCAGCGGGGCCAGCACAGATACGCAGTATTTT

j_gene: TRBJ2-7
v_gene: TRBV5-4
abundance: once
d_gene: NA
CDR3aa: CASSIEHRNTEQYF
CDR3nt: TGTGCCAGCAGCATTGAACACAGGAATACAGAGCAGTACTTC

j_gene: TRBJ2-1
v_gene: TRBV9
abundance: many
d_gene: NA
CDR3aa: CASSVGDSVPNEQFF
CDR3nt: TGTGCCAGCAGCGTGGGCGACTCCGTACCTAATGAGCAGTTCTTC

j_gene: TRBJ2-3
v_gene: TRBV11-1
abundance: NA
d_gene: TRBD1
CDR3aa: CASSRTGTGGSPSTDTQYF
CDR3nt: TGTGCCAGCAGCCGGACCGGGACAGGAGGTTCCCCAAGCACAGATACGCAGTATTTT

j_gene: TRBJ2-2
v_gene: TRBV7-2
abundance: many
d_gene: NA
CDR3aa: CASSLGPGAYTGELFF
CDR3nt: TGTGCCAGCAGCTTAGGTCCGGGGGCGTACACCGGGGAGCTGTTTTTT

j_gene: TRBJ2-2
v_gene: TRBV12-3/TRBV12-4
abundance: many
d_gene: NA
CDR3aa: CASSLSGSTGELFF
CDR3nt: TGTGCCAGCAGTTTGTCGGGGAGCACCGGGGAGCTGTTTTTT

j_gene: TRBJ2-5
v_gene: TRBV5-1
abundance: many
d_gene: TRBD1
CDR3aa: CASSSGQGASYQETQYF
CDR3nt: TGCGCCAGTAGTTCGGGACAGGGGGCTTCGTACCAAGAGACCCAGTACTTC

j_gene: TRBJ1-6
v_gene: TRBV7-2
abundance: few
d_gene: NA
CDR3aa: CASSFKQRGNSPLHF
CDR3nt: TGTGCCAGCAGCTTTAAACAGAGGGGTAATTCACCCCTCCACTTT

j_gene: TRBJ1-2
v_gene: TRBV6-1
abundance: many
d_gene: NA
CDR3aa: CASSETGQGGRNGYTF
CDR3nt: TGTGCCAGCAGTGAAACGGGACAAGGTGGACGAAATGGCTACACCTTC

j_gene: TRBJ1-2
v_gene: TRBV6-5
abundance: NA
d_gene: TRBD1
CDR3aa: CASSSLGTGNGYTF
CDR3nt: TGTGCCAGCAGTTCCTTAGGGACAGGAAACGGCTACACCTTC

j_gene: TRBJ2-7
v_gene: TRBV2
abundance: NA
d_gene: NA
CDR3aa: CASSYERASSYEQYF
CDR3nt: TGTGCCAGCAGTTACGAGAGGGCAAGCTCCTACGAGCAGTACTTC

j_gene: TRBJ2-7
v_gene: TRBV20-1
abundance: many
d_gene: TRBD1
CDR3aa: CSAGTGKVYEQYF
CDR3nt: TGCAGTGCTGGGACAGGGAAAGTGTACGAGCAGTACTTC

j_gene: TRBJ1-3
v_gene: TRBV5-6
abundance: many
d_gene: NA
CDR3aa: CASSQGSGNTIYF
CDR3nt: TGTGCCAGCAGCCAGGGTTCTGGAAACACCATATATTTT

j_gene: TRBJ2-4
v_gene: TRBV20-1
abundance: many
d_gene: NA
CDR3aa: CSAWGWNIQYF
CDR3nt: TGCAGTGCCTGGGGGTGGAACATTCAGTACTTC

j_gene: TRBJ2-3
v_gene: TRBV12-3/TRBV12-4
abundance: many
d_gene: TRBD2
CDR3aa: CATSGGVTDTQYF
CDR3nt: TGTGCCACTAGCGGGGGGGTCACAGATACGCAGTATTTT

j_gene: TRBJ2-2
v_gene: TRBV6-2/TRBV6-3
abundance: many
d_gene: TRBD2
CDR3aa: CASSKTSRNTGELFF
CDR3nt: TGTGCCAGCAGTAAGACTAGCCGGAACACCGGGGAGCTGTTTTTT

j_gene: TRBJ2-2
v_gene: TRBV29-1
abundance: NA
d_gene: NA
CDR3aa: CSVDPGARTGELFF
CDR3nt: TGCAGCGTTGATCCGGGGGCGCGCACCGGGGAGCTGTTTTTT

j_gene: TRBJ2-5
v_gene: TRBV6-6
abundance: many
d_gene: TRBD1
CDR3aa: CASSYPTGGSETQYF
CDR3nt: TGTGCCAGCAGTTACCCGACAGGGGGCTCGGAGACCCAGTACTTC

j_gene: TRBJ2-7
v_gene: TRBV14
abundance: few
d_gene: NA
CDR3aa: CASSQYEQYF
CDR3nt: TGTGCCAGCAGCCAATACGAGCAGTACTTC

j_gene: TRBJ1-3
v_gene: TRBV18
abundance: many
d_gene: NA
CDR3aa: CASSPPRVRGNTIYF
CDR3nt: TGTGCCAGCTCACCACCGAGGGTGAGGGGAAACACCATATATTTT

j_gene: TRBJ1-2
v_gene: TRBV7-2
abundance: many
d_gene: NA
CDR3aa: CASSLVGGNYGYTF
CDR3nt: TGTGCCAGCAGCTTAGTTGGAGGGAACTATGGCTACACCTTC

j_gene: TRBJ2-3
v_gene: TRBV29-1
abundance: many
d_gene: TRBD2
CDR3aa: CSVVGAGGLDTQYF
CDR3nt: TGCAGCGTTGTGGGAGCGGGGGGGCTAGATACGCAGTATTTT

j_gene: TRBJ2-2
v_gene: TRBV24-1
abundance: many
d_gene: TRBD2
CDR3aa: CATSDLRGGGTGELFF
CDR3nt: TGTGCCACCAGTGATTTGCGGGGGGGTGGCACCGGGGAGCTGTTTTTT

j_gene: TRBJ2-7
v_gene: TRBV20-1
abundance: medium-sized
d_gene: NA
CDR3aa: CSAEYEQYF
CDR3nt: TGCAGTGCAGAATACGAGCAGTACTTC

j_gene: TRBJ1-3
v_gene: TRBV4-3
abundance: medium-sized
d_gene: NA
CDR3aa: CASSQDVPRGIGNTIYF
CDR3nt: TGCGCCAGCAGCCAAGATGTTCCCAGGGGAATTGGAAACACCATATATTTT

j_gene: TRBJ1-6
v_gene: TRBV20-1
abundance: many
d_gene: NA
CDR3aa: CSARELGSNSPLHF
CDR3nt: TGCAGTGCTAGAGAACTCGGGTCCAATTCACCCCTCCACTTT

j_gene: TRBJ1-5
v_gene: TRBV20-1
abundance: medium-sized
d_gene: TRBD1
CDR3aa: CSARDPGQGNQPQHF
CDR3nt: TGCAGTGCTAGAGATCCGGGACAGGGTAATCAGCCCCAGCATTTT

j_gene: TRBJ1-6
v_gene: TRBV5-1
abundance: many
d_gene: NA
CDR3aa: CASSLGNYNSPLHF
CDR3nt: TGCGCCAGCAGCCTCGGAAACTATAATTCACCCCTCCACTTT

j_gene: TRBJ1-2
v_gene: TRBV10-2
abundance: many
d_gene: TRBD1
CDR3aa: CASSDADRAVLYTF
CDR3nt: TGCGCCAGCAGCGATGCGGACAGGGCAGTCCTCTACACCTTC

j_gene: TRBJ1-6
v_gene: TRBV7-6
abundance: medium-sized
d_gene: NA
CDR3aa: CASSSVRYNSPLHF
CDR3nt: TGTGCCAGCAGCTCCGTACGGTATAATTCACCCCTCCACTTT

j_gene: TRBJ2-7
v_gene: TRBV20-1
abundance: NA
d_gene: TRBD1
CDR3aa: CSASRPGTGYEQYF
CDR3nt: TGCAGTGCTAGTAGACCCGGGACAGGCTACGAGCAGTACTTC

j_gene: TRBJ2-3
v_gene: TRBV7-8
abundance: many
d_gene: TRBD1
CDR3aa: CASSYMDRGTDTQYF
CDR3nt: TGTGCCAGCAGCTACATGGACAGGGGCACAGATACGCAGTATTTT

j_gene: TRBJ2-2
v_gene: TRBV14
abundance: NA
d_gene: TRBD2
CDR3aa: CASSPIGMGRRLSGGRGSTGELFF
CDR3nt: TGTGCCAGCAGCCCCATTGGGATGGGGCGCCGCCTCAGCGGGGGACGGGGAAGCACCGGGGAGCTGTTTTTT

j_gene: TRBJ2-1
v_gene: TRBV20-1
abundance: NA
d_gene: NA
CDR3aa: CSARDQRGAVHNEQFF
CDR3nt: TGCAGTGCTAGAGACCAGAGGGGAGCGGTCCACAATGAGCAGTTCTTC

j_gene: TRBJ2-7
v_gene: TRBV7-9
abundance: NA
d_gene: NA
CDR3aa: CASSRRGVLVDEQYF
CDR3nt: TGTGCCAGCAGCCGTCGTGGAGTATTGGTAGACGAGCAGTACTTC

j_gene: TRBJ2-3
v_gene: TRBV6-6
abundance: many
d_gene: NA
CDR3aa: CASSYRTQSTDTQYF
CDR3nt: TGTGCCAGCAGTTACCGGACACAGAGCACAGATACGCAGTATTTT

j_gene: TRBJ2-3
v_gene: TRBV3-1
abundance: NA
d_gene: NA
CDR3aa: CASSQGQRFTDTQYF
CDR3nt: TGTGCCAGCAGCCAAGGCCAGCGATTCACAGATACGCAGTATTTT

j_gene: TRBJ2-1
v_gene: TRBV6-5
abundance: NA
d_gene: TRBD1
CDR3aa: CVSSRTRQGGFEQFF
CDR3nt: TGTGTCAGCAGCCGCACTCGACAGGGGGGTTTTGAGCAGTTCTTC

j_gene: TRBJ2-7
v_gene: TRBV20-1
abundance: medium-sized
d_gene: NA
CDR3aa: CSARDRTRPTYEQYF
CDR3nt: TGCAGTGCTAGAGATCGGACAAGGCCCACCTACGAGCAGTACTTC

j_gene: TRBJ2-6
v_gene: TRBV20-1
abundance: few
d_gene: NA
CDR3aa: CSARSGASGANVLTF
CDR3nt: TGCAGTGCTAGAAGTGGCGCCTCTGGGGCCAACGTCCTGACTTTC

j_gene: TRBJ2-7
v_gene: TRBV30
abundance: NA
d_gene: NA
CDR3aa: CAWSGEYEQYF
CDR3nt: TGTGCCTGGAGCGGGGAGTACGAGCAGTACTTC

j_gene: TRBJ2-7
v_gene: TRBV28
abundance: medium-sized
d_gene: NA
CDR3aa: CASSLASTATYEQYF
CDR3nt: TGTGCCAGCAGCCTTGCCTCGACAGCGACCTACGAGCAGTACTTC

j_gene: TRBJ2-4
v_gene: TRBV7-9
abundance: many
d_gene: TRBD1
CDR3aa: CASSSPLDREEDIQYF
CDR3nt: TGTGCCAGCAGCTCCCCTCTCGACAGGGAAGAGGACATTCAGTACTTC

j_gene: TRBJ1-1
v_gene: TRBV14
abundance: few
d_gene: NA
CDR3aa: CASSHTPAGGACTEAFF
CDR3nt: TGTGCCAGCAGCCATACACCGGCGGGGGGCGCATGCACTGAAGCTTTCTTT

j_gene: TRBJ2-3
v_gene: TRBV12-3/TRBV12-4
abundance: many
d_gene: TRBD2
CDR3aa: CASSLASGVGDTQYF
CDR3nt: TGTGCCAGCAGTTTAGCAAGCGGGGTGGGAGATACGCAGTATTTT

j_gene: TRBJ1-1
v_gene: TRBV12-3/TRBV12-4
abundance: many
d_gene: TRBD1
CDR3aa: CASSLKDRALNTEAFF
CDR3nt: TGTGCCAGCAGTTTAAAGGACAGGGCCTTGAACACTGAAGCTTTCTTT

j_gene: TRBJ2-3
v_gene: TRBV28
abundance: many
d_gene: TRBD2
CDR3aa: CASSLLSGANTDTQYF
CDR3nt: TGTGCCAGCAGTCTTCTTAGCGGGGCGAACACAGATACGCAGTATTTT

j_gene: TRBJ1-4
v_gene: TRBV5-1
abundance: many
d_gene: NA
CDR3aa: CASSGTGTGGEKPFF
CDR3nt: TGCGCCAGCAGCGGGACCGGGACGGGGGGTGAAAAACCGTTTTTT